This TCR beta chain originates from a study of T cells in Graves' hyperthyroidism and ophthalmopathy. Amplified TCR beta CDR3 regions derived from RNA transcripts. HTBI primers were used for first-round RT-PCR of the TCR CDR3. TCRdb reprocessed the multiplex PCR reads with MiXCR, giving one entry per CDR3 protein. The repertoire holds roughly 710,000 distinct CDR3 sequences, around a third seen once, with more than 25% in the top ten. Study results and caveats: A 13 V-J signature model discriminated ophthalmopathy versus stable hyperthyroidism.

In the case of this clonotype: The antigen is not known.

It was 8 to 10 ml of fresh peripheral blood that supplied the PBMCs. V lost 2 bases, J lost 9 bases, and 14 bases lay in between. The CDR3 is 14 amino acids. CDR1 is MNHEY, CDR2 SVGAGI, per germline. V usage is TRBV6-5 and J usage is TRBJ1-5; D is uncertain. The clonotype was recovered from a woman aged 40 to 55 with Graves' hyperthyroidism. Input material: blood. The CDR3 bases are TGTGCCAGCAGTTACCCCCAACTCAGAGTGCCCCAGCATTTT. Its protein product is CASSYPQLRVPQHF.